The 3 T cell receptor beta chains below come from one sample, sequenced in a study of molecular identifiers for immune sequencing clone quantification. A single record per CDR3 protein comes from TCRdb applying MiXCR to the PCR reads. The data show around 65,000 distinct CDR3 sequences, with under 20% seen just once and 1.5% to 1.8% held by the top ten. Specimen: naive CD8+ T cells from blood, with Jurkat cell RNA spiked in. The subset here: FACS-sorted CD8+CD4-CCR7+CD45RA+ naive T cells. Receptors originate from a human donor in good health. Some libraries in this study had Jurkat cell RNA spiked in.

Concerning this clonotype: A read error may be the cause here, since a much bigger clone is one base away. The genes are TRBV7-2 and TRBJ2-1; no reliable D call. The CDR3 length is 16 residues. In germline, CDR1 is SGHTA, CDR2 FQGNSA. In nucleotides, the CDR3 is TGTGCCAGCAGCTTACTAACGGACGGAGCCTACAGTGAGCAGTTCTTC. Protein product: CASSLLTDGAYSEQFF.

This clonotype was seen more than once but under ten times. The chain couples TRBV5-5 to TRBJ1-3; possibly TRBD1 for D (5 bases). Trimming shortened V by 0 bases and J by 0 bases, and 7 bases separated the two germline ends. Germline V gene lookup returns CDR1 SGHKS and CDR2 YYEKEE (reference sequence). This CDR3 has 15 amino acids. The chain's CDR3 is CASSLGQSSGNTIYF. The CDR3 DNA is TGTGCCAGCAGCTTGGGACAGTCCTCTGGAAACACCATATATTTT.

About this clonotype itself: A much larger clone is a single base away; this may be a read error. Here the CDR3 omits its conserved ending phenylalanine or tryptophan, so a read error is the likely source. The rearrangement uses TRBV11-2 and TRBJ2-7; D possibly corresponds to TRBD2 (7 bases). The CDR3 contains 15 residues. With 5 bases removed from V and 3 bases from J, the gap between germline ends came to 17 bases. Per germline, CDR1 SGHAT and CDR2 FQNNGV. Here the CDR3 reads CASSPTGGLGYEQYS. The CDR3 DNA follows: TGTGCCAGCAGCCCCACCGGGGGGCTAGGCTACGAGCAGTACTCC.